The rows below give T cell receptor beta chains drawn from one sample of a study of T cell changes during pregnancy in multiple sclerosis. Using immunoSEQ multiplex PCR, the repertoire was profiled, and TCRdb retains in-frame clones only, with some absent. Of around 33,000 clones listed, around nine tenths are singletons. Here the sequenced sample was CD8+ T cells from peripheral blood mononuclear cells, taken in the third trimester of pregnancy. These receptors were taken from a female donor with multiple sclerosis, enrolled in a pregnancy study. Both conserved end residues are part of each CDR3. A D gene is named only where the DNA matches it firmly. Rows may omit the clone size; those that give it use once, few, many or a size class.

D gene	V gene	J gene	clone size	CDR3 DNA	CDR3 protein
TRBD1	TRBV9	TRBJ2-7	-	TGTGCCAGCAGCTTACAGGGGCGAGACTACGAGCAGTACTTC	CASSLQGRDYEQYF
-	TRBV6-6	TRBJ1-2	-	TGTGCCAGCAGTCCCCGGGACACCTCTAACTATGGCTACACCTTC	CASSPRDTSNYGYTF
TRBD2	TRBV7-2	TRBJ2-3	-	TGTGCCAGCAGCTGGAGGACTAGCGGGGGACTATTTAGCACAGATACGCAGTATTTT	CASSWRTSGGLFSTDTQYF
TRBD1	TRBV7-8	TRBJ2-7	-	TGTGCCAGCAGCTTAGTGGGGACAGGTTACTACGAGCAGTACTTC	CASSLVGTGYYEQYF
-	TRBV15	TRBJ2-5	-	TGTGCCACCAGCAGAGATCGGGGGTTCCAAGAGACCCAGTACTTC	CATSRDRGFQETQYF
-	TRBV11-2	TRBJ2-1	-	TGTGCCAGCAGCTACCTAGGGGGGGCCTATAATGAGCAGTTCTTC	CASSYLGGAYNEQFF
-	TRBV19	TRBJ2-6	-	TGTGCCAGTAGCCAGGACCCTCCGGGACATACCTCTGGGGCCAACGTCCTGACTTTC	CASSQDPPGHTSGANVLTF
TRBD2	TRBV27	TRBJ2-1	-	TGTGCCAGCAGAACAGCGGGGGCAACTTACAATGAGCAGTTCTTC	CASRTAGATYNEQFF
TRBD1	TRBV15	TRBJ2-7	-	TGTGCCACCAGCAGGGGGGACAGGACCTCCTACGAGCAGTACTTC	CATSRGDRTSYEQYF
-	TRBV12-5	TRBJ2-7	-	TGTGCTAGTGGTTTGGCTCCCTCCTACGAGCAGTACTTC	CASGLAPSYEQYF
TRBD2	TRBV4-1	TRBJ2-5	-	TGCGCCAGCAGCTACAGCGGGGGGACTCAAGAGACCCAGTACTTC	CASSYSGGTQETQYF
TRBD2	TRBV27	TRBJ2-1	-	TGTGCCAGCAGTTCCGTAGCGGGGGGAGTGAATGAGCAGTTCTTC	CASSSVAGGVNEQFF
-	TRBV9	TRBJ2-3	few	TGTGCCAGCGCGGGTGGCACGCAGTATTTT	CASAGGTQYF
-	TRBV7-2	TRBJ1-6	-	TGTGCCAGCAGCCCCCCGGAGGGCTTGACACCCCTCCACTTT	CASSPPEGLTPLHF
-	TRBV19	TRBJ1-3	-	TGTGCCACCGGCTTGGGAGGGGCTGGAAACACCATATATTTT	CATGLGGAGNTIYF
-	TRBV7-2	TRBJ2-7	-	TGTGCCAGCAGCTTATTTCTTGGAGGAAACGAGCAGTACTTC	CASSLFLGGNEQYF
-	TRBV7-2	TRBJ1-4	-	TGTGCCAGCAGCCCGAGCCGGCAGGCTAATGAAAAACTGTTTTTT	CASSPSRQANEKLFF
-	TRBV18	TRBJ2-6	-	TGTGCCAGCTCACCACCGATCGCAGGGGCCTCCTCTGGGGCCAACGTCCTGACTTTC	CASSPPIAGASSGANVLTF
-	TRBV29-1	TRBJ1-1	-	TGCAGCGTGCAGGGAAGATCTGAAGCTTTCTTT	CSVQGRSEAFF
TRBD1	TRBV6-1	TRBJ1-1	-	TGTGCCAGCAGTGAAGCACACAGGGGGGGGATCGAAGGTGAAGCTTTCTTT	CASSEAHRGGIEGEAFF
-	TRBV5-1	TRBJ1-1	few	TGCGCCAGCAGCCCCCTGGACAGTCCTGAAGCTTTCTTT	CASSPLDSPEAFF
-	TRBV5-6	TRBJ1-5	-	TGTGCCAGCAGCTTGGCGACCGGAGTTCAGCCCCAGCATTTT	CASSLATGVQPQHF
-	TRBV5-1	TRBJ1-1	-	TGCGCCAGCAGCTTGGTAGAAGCGGTTACTGAAGCTTTCTTT	CASSLVEAVTEAFF
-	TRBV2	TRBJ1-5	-	TGTGCCAGCAGGAGACACCTGGAAAATCAGCCCCAGCATTTT	CASRRHLENQPQHF
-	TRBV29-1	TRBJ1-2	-	TGCAGCGTCCGAGGGACTGGCTATGGCTACACCTTC	CSVRGTGYGYTF
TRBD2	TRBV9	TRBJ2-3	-	TGTGCCAGCAGTGGACTAGCGGCGCCGGCAAGCACAGATACGCAGTATTTT	CASSGLAAPASTDTQYF
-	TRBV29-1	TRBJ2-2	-	TGCAGCGTTGAAGAGGCGGTTCAAGGGGAGCTGTTTTTT	CSVEEAVQGELFF
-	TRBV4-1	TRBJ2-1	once	TGCGCCAGCGCTAGACCCACCTACAATGAGCAGTTCTTC	CASARPTYNEQFF
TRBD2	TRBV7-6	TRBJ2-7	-	TGTGCCAGCAGCTCGCGGGGGGGCGCTCTTTCCTACGAGCAGTACTTC	CASSSRGGALSYEQYF
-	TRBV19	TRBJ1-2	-	TGTGCCAGTAGCCTCAGGGGTATAGACTATGGCTACACCTTC	CASSLRGIDYGYTF
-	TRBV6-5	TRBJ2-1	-	TGTGCCAGCAGTTACACGGCCACGGGGAATGAGCAGTTCTTC	CASSYTATGNEQFF
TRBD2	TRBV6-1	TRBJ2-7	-	TGTGCCAGCTCTCCCGTTGAAGGGGAGGGCTACGAGCAGTACTTC	CASSPVEGEGYEQYF
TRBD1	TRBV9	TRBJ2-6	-	TGTGCCAGCAGCGTAGCATCCGGGACAGGGGGCGCTGGGGCCAACGTCCTGACTTTC	CASSVASGTGGAGANVLTF
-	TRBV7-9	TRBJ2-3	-	TGTGCCAGCAGCCCACGGGATCCCCGACCCGAAGATACGCAGTATTTT	CASSPRDPRPEDTQYF
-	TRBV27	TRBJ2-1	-	TGTGCCAGCAGTAAAGGGGGTGAGCAGTTCTTC	CASSKGGEQFF
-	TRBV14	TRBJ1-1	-	TGTGCCAGCAGCCAAGAAGGGGTGAACACTGAAGCTTTCTTT	CASSQEGVNTEAFF
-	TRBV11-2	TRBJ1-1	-	TGTGCCAGCAGCTTAGATCGAACAGGGAGAACTGAAGCTTTCTTT	CASSLDRTGRTEAFF
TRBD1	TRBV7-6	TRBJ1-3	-	TGTGCCAGCAGCCACTTCGGGACAGGTACCTCTGGAAACACCATATATTTT	CASSHFGTGTSGNTIYF
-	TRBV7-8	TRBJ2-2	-	TGTGCCAGCAGCTCTACGGCGGGGACGAACACCGGGGAGCTGTTTTTT	CASSSTAGTNTGELFF
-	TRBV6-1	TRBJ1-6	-	TGTGCCAGCCACTTAAATTCACCCCTCCACTTT	CASHLNSPLHF
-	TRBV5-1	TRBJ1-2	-	TGCGCCAGCAGCGACGAGGGAGTTTACTATGGCTACACCTTC	CASSDEGVYYGYTF
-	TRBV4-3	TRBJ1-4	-	TGCGCCAGCAGCCAAGGCGGGGGCTGGAATGAAAAACTGTTTTTT	CASSQGGGWNEKLFF
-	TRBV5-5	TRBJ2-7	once	TGTGCCAGCAGCGTTGGCACAGGGCTGCGCTACGAGCAGTACTTC	CASSVGTGLRYEQYF
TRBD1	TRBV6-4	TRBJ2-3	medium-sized	TGTGCCAGCAGTGACGAGGGGGCCACAGATACGCAGTATTTT	CASSDEGATDTQYF
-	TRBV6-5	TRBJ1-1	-	TGTGCCAGCAGTCCCCGACGGGGTCGGGACACTGAAGCTTTCTTT	CASSPRRGRDTEAFF
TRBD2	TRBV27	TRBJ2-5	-	TGTGCCAGCAGGTTACTAGCGGGGGATCAAGAGACCCAGTACTTC	CASRLLAGDQETQYF